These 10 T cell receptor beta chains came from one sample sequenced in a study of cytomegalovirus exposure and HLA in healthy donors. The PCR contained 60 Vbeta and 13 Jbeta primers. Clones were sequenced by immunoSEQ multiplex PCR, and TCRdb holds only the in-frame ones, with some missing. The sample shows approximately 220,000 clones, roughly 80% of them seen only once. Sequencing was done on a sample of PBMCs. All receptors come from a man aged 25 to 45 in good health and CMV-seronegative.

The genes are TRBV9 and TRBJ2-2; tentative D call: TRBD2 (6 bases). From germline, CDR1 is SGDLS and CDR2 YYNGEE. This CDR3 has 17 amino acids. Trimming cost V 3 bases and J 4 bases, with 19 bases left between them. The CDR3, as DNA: TGTGCCAGCAGCGCCGCCCTGACACACGGGGGCACCGGGGAGCTGTTTTTT. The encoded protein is CASSAALTHGGTGELFF.

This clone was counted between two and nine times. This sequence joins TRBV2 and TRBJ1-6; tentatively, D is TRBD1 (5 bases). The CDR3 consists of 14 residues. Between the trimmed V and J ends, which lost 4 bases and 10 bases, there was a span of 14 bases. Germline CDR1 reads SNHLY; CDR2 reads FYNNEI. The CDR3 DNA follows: TGTGCCAGCAGTGGTCTGTCAGGGCGCTCACCCCTCCACTTT. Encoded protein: CASSGLSGRSPLHF.

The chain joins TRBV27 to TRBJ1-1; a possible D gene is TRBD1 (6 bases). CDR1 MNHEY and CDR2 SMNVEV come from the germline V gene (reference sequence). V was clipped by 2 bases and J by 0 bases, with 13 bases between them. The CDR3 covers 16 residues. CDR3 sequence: CASSLGQHPMNTEAFF. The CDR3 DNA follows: TGTGCCAGCAGTTTAGGACAGCACCCGATGAACACTGAAGCTTTCTTT.

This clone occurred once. CDR3 coding DNA: TGTGCCACCAGCAGAGCAAAAGTTGAGGGACAGGGGATAGGTGGCTACACCTTC. It encodes CATSRAKVEGQGIGGYTF. The rearrangement uses TRBV15 and TRBJ1-2; 10 bases line up with TRBD1. Trimming took 1 base from V and 7 from J; bases not matched to a gene: 15. This CDR3 comprises 18 residues. CDR1 and CDR2 (germline): LNHNV, YYDKDF (reference sequence).

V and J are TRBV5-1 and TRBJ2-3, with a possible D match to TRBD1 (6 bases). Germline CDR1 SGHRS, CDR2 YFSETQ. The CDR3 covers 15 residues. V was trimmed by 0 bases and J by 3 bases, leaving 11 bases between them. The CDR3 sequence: CASSLERTVTDTQYF. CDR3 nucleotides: TGCGCCAGCAGCTTGGAGCGGACAGTGACAGATACGCAGTATTTT.

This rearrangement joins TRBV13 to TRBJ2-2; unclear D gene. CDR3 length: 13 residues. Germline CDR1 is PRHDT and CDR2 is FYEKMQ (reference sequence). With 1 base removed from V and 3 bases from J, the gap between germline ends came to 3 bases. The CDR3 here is CASSLDYTGELFF. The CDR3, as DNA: TGTGCCAGCAGCTTAGACTACACCGGGGAGCTGTTTTTT.

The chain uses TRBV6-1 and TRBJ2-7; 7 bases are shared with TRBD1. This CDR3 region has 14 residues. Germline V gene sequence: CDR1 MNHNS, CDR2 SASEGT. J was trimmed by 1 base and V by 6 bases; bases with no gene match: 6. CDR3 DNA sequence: TGTGCCAGCAGGTACGGGACAGCTTCCTACGAGCAGTACTTC. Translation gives CASRYGTASYEQYF.

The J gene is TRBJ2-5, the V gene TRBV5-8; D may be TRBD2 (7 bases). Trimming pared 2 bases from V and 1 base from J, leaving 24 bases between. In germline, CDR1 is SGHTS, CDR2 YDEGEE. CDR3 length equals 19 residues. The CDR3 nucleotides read TGTGCCAGCAGCTTTAGATCGATCGCCGGGCGGGGGCCCCAAGAGACCCAGTACTTC. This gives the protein CASSFRSIAGRGPQETQYF.

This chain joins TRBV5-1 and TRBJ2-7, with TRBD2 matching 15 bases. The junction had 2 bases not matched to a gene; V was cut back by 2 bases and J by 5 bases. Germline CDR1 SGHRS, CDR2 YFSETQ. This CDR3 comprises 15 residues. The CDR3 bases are TGCGCCAGCAGCTTTGGACTAGCGGGGGGGAACGAGCAGTACTTC. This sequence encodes CASSFGLAGGNEQYF.

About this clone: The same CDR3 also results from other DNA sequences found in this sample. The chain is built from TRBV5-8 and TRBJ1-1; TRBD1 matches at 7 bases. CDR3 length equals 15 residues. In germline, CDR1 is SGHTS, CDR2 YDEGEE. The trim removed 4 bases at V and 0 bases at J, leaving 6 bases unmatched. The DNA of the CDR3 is TGTGCCAGCAGCACCGGGACAGTAATGAACACTGAAGCTTTCTTT. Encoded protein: CASSTGTVMNTEAFF.